The 14 T cell receptor beta chains reported below all come from one sample, sequenced in a study of response to subunit inactivated influenza vaccine. TCRdb used MiXCR to reprocess the RT-PCR reads, holding one entry per CDR3 protein. The sample contains fewer than 600,000 distinct CDR3 sequences, around 7.9% of which appear only once. Sequenced material: PBMCs from blood, taken roughly 24 months after vaccination. These receptors originate from a man between 50 and 75 years old who received an inactivated influenza vaccine.

This chain links TRBV10-2 with TRBJ2-7, with unresolved D. V was shortened by 6 bases and J by 4 bases, with 16 bases between the two germline ends. Germline V gene data show CDR1 as WSHSY and CDR2 as SAAADI. The CDR3 is 14 amino acids. CDR3 DNA: TGCGCCAGCAGGAAGACGGACGGAATTTACGAGCAGTACTTC. Its protein is CASRKTDGIYEQYF.

The chain is built from TRBV9 and TRBJ2-7, with D uncertain. The germline CDR1 and CDR2 sequences are SGDLS and YYNGEE. This CDR3 comprises 15 residues. V gave up 2 bases and J gave up 0 bases, with 12 bases separating them. The CDR3 nucleotides are TGTGCCAGCAGCGTGACACAAGATAGCTCCTACGAGCAGTACTTC. It specifies CASSVTQDSSYEQYF.

In this sample, this clonotype turned up many times. The chain uses TRBV11-2 and TRBJ2-2; 8 bases fit TRBD1. Germline V gives CDR1 SGHAT, CDR2 FQNNGV. Trimming at V came to 5 bases and at J to 5 bases, leaving 10 bases not matched to a gene. The CDR3 runs to 16 residues. The CDR3 loop is CASSIRQGLGTGELFF. The CDR3 DNA sequence: TGTGCCAGCAGCATAAGACAGGGGTTGGGTACCGGGGAGCTGTTTTTT. Supplemented by reference TRBV11-2 and TRBJ2-2, the full variable domain reads EAGVAQSPRYKIIEKRQSVAFWCNPISGHATLYWYQQILGQGPKLLIQFQNNGVVDDSQLPKDRFSAERLKGVDSTLKIQPAKLEDSAVYLCASSIRQGLGTGELFFGEGSRLTVL.

The sample holds a few counts of this clonotype. In DNA, the CDR3 is TGTGCCAGCTCTACGGCGGGCTCTGGGGCCAACGTCCTGACTTTC. Residues: CASSTAGSGANVLTF. The chain couples TRBV18 to TRBJ2-6; tentative D call: TRBD2 (5 bases). This CDR3 has 15 amino acids. Trimming pared 6 bases from V and 0 bases from J, leaving 9 bases between. Germline V lookup: CDR1 KGHSH, CDR2 LQKENI.

This clonotype was seen repeatedly, ten times or more. V is TRBV6-1 and J is TRBJ1-1, with 7 bases lining up with TRBD1. The CDR3 has 14 residues. V was clipped by 5 bases and J by 1 base; unmatched bases: 4. Germline values: CDR1 MNHNS, CDR2 SASEGT. In DNA, the CDR3 is TGTGCCAGCAGTCGGACAGGTCAGAACACTGAAGCTTTCTTT. This encodes CASSRTGQNTEAFF.

The rearrangement uses TRBV28 and TRBJ2-3, with D possibly being TRBD2 (5 bases). The CDR3 runs 13 residues. Per the germline V gene, CDR1 is MDHEN and CDR2 is SYDVKM. V was clipped by 6 bases and J by 6 bases, with 13 bases between them. The CDR3 DNA sequence: TGTGCCAGCAGCGGACTCGCACGCGATACGCAGTATTTT. Amino acids: CASSGLARDTQYF.

This sequence joins TRBV12-3 or TRBV12-4 and TRBJ1-5; D remains unclear. The V end lost 5 bases, the J end lost 6 bases, and 8 bases lay between the germline ends. This CDR3 is built from 12 residues. CDR3 region: CASSPSTQPQHF. Here the CDR3 DNA reads TGTGCCAGCAGTCCCTCGACTCAGCCCCAGCATTTT.

This clonotype appeared a few times. This chain joins TRBV20-1 and TRBJ2-7; maybe TRBD2 (6 bases). Germline lookup yields CDR1 DFQATT and CDR2 SNEGSKA (reference sequence). V lost 6 bases and J lost 2, with 17 bases in between. CDR3 length: 14 amino acids. The CDR3 DNA reads as TGCAGTGCAGTACGGCCCCCGGGGGCCTACGAGCAGTACTTC. This encodes CSAVRPPGAYEQYF.

The gene calls are TRBV2 and TRBJ1-2; TRBD1 might be the D (5 bases). V was trimmed by 9 bases and J by 6 bases, leaving 23 bases between them. The CDR3 totals 15 residues. The germline V gene encodes CDR1 SNHLY and CDR2 FYNNEI. CDR3 amino acids: CASWGAQGRGDGYTF. Written as DNA, the CDR3 is TGTGCCAGTTGGGGAGCGCAGGGAAGGGGAGATGGCTACACCTTC.

This clonotype was detected a few times. The gene calls are TRBV3-1 and TRBJ2-5; 8 bases align to TRBD1. After removal of 3 bases from V and 3 bases from J, the junction contained 3 bases not matched to a gene. CDR3 length: 14 residues. Germline CDR1 reads LGHDT; CDR2 reads YNNKEL (reference sequence). As DNA, the CDR3 is TGTGCCAGCAGCCAGGCAGGGGGCGAAGAGACCCAGTACTTC. Translated: CASSQAGGEETQYF.

The sample holds many counts of this clonotype. CDR3 loop: CASSAGRYEQYF. CDR3 DNA sequence: TGTGCCAGTTCGGCAGGGCGCTACGAGCAGTACTTC. The gene calls are TRBV18 and TRBJ2-7, with a tentative D call TRBD1 (5 bases). The CDR3 covers 12 residues. Germline loops: CDR1 KGHSH, CDR2 LQKENI. The V end lost 9 bases, the J end lost 3 bases, and 12 bases lay between the germline ends.

This sequence joins TRBV6-2 or TRBV6-3 and TRBJ1-2; maybe TRBD1 (6 bases). Germline V CDR1 and CDR2: MNHEY, SVGEGT. CDR3 length: 16 residues. Trimming pared 6 bases from V and 3 bases from J, leaving 20 bases between. The CDR3 bases are TGTGCCAGCAGACCCAGGACAGTGCATTCTTACTATGGCTACACCTTC. Translation: CASRPRTVHSYYGYTF.

This rearrangement joins TRBV7-3 to TRBJ1-2; D is possibly TRBD1 (6 bases). Germline V CDR1 and CDR2: SGHTA, FQGTGA. The CDR3 is 12 residues long. This CDR3 reads CARGRGAYGYTF. CDR3 in DNA: TGTGCGAGGGGGAGGGGAGCGTATGGCTACACCTTC. The variable domain in full, completed from reference TRBV7-3 and TRBJ1-2, reads GAGVSQTPSNKVTEKGKYVELRCDPISGHTALYWYRQSLGQGPEFLIYFQGTGAADDSGLPNDRFFAVRPEGSVSTLKIQRTERGDSAVYLCARGRGAYGYTFGSGTRLTVV.

The chain has TRBV9 and TRBJ2-1; TRBD1 agrees at 9 bases. The trim removed 4 bases at V and 9 bases at J, leaving 8 bases unmatched. The CDR3 has 14 amino acids. Germline lookup yields CDR1 SGDLS and CDR2 YYNGEE. This CDR3 reads CASSNRGRVGEQFF. CDR3 in DNA: TGTGCCAGCAGCAACAGGGGGCGGGTCGGTGAGCAGTTCTTC.